This record covers a single T cell receptor (beta chain). Its antigen remains unknown. This CDR3 has 15 amino acids. CDR1 and CDR2 from the germline V gene are LNHNV and YYDKDF (reference sequence). Deletions cut 8 bases from V and 1 base from J, with 17 bases between. Treatment given: oral pan-JAK inhibitor, 5-10 mg twice daily. In alopecia areata patients, both lesional scalp punch biopsies and peripheral blood were collected. The authors extracted RNA and reverse transcribed it into cDNA as the sequencing template. The repertoire was sequenced with immunoSEQ multiplex PCR; TCRdb's copy has only in-frame clones and lacks some. Here the sample spans approximately 150,000 clones, less than 70% being singletons. The record originates from a study of CD8+ T cells in alopecia areata. Study in general: Treated individuals took tofacitinib by mouth, 5 to 10 mg twice daily. Study-level results: In scalp, tofacitinib significantly decreased clonality and expanded CD8+ clones among the top 100. An increase in clonality over normal scalp was evident in lesional scalp, especially alopecia totalis/universalis.

The gene calls are TRBV15 and TRBJ2-5, with a tentative D call TRBD1 (6 bases). Material: CD4+ T cells sorted from blood, obtained at week 24, from a patient treated with tofacitinib. The receptor's source is a human donor with alopecia areata. CDR3 in DNA: TGTGCCACCTCGGCTAGACAGGACTTCCAAGAGACCCAGTACTTC. Its protein product is CATSARQDFQETQYF. Full variable domain (missing parts from reference TRBV15 and TRBJ2-5): DAMVIQNPRYQVTQFGKPVTLSCSQTLNHNVMYWYQQKSSQAPKLLFHYYDKDFNNEADTPDNFQSRRPNTSFCFLDIRSPGLGDTAMYLCATSARQDFQETQYFGPGTRLLVL.